A single sample is the source of the 19 T cell receptor beta chains below, sequenced in a study of early T cells in non-severe SARS-CoV-2 infection. TCRdb recomputed calls from the 5' RACE reads with MiXCR, one row per CDR3 protein. The sample includes 37,000 or so distinct CDR3 sequences, roughly 5.9% seen only once; the top ten take under 30%. The sequenced sample consisted of whole blood. The origin of the receptors is an adult who was a healthcare worker with PCR-confirmed SARS-CoV-2 infection or an uninfected control (not recorded which).

This clonotype has a handful of counts. The chain employs TRBV7-2 and TRBJ1-2, with D unresolved. Trimming left V 1 base short and J 12 bases short, with 15 bases between. The germline V gene has CDR1 SGHTA and CDR2 FQGNSA. This CDR3 contains 13 residues. The CDR3 loop is CASSLEPSGPDTF. CDR3 in DNA: TGTGCCAGCAGCTTAGAGCCCAGCGGGCCGGACACCTTC.

This clonotype was counted ten times or more. This chain uses TRBV10-3 with TRBJ1-2, with unresolved D. Trimming left V 5 bases short and J 5 bases short, with 9 bases between. This CDR3 has 12 residues. CDR1 ENHRY and CDR2 SYGVKD come from the germline V gene. In nucleotides, the CDR3 is TGTGCCATCAGTACCGGAGAATATGGCTACACCTTC. Amino acid sequence: CAISTGEYGYTF.

This clonotype was counted many times. CDR3 protein: CSARDRAGLATNEQFF. The DNA for the CDR3 is TGCAGTGCTAGAGATCGTGCAGGACTAGCGACGAATGAGCAGTTCTTC. V is TRBV20-1 and J is TRBJ2-1; 9 bases line up with TRBD2. The germline CDR1 and CDR2 sequences are DFQATT and SNEGSKA (reference sequence). The CDR3 totals 16 residues. V was pared by 0 bases and J by 7 bases, with 10 bases of the junction left unmatched.

In its sample, this clonotype was seen many times. The chain links TRBV9 to TRBJ2-1; D gene unclear. The length of the CDR3 is 13 residues. V lost 1 base to trimming and J lost 5 bases, with 7 bases between them. Germline CDR1 SGDLS, CDR2 YYNGEE. CDR3 nucleotide sequence: TGTGCCAGCAGCGTAAGTCCTAACAATGAGCAGTTCTTC. Protein sequence: CASSVSPNNEQFF.

At least ten counts were recorded for this clonotype. The chain employs TRBV5-1 and TRBJ2-5; D remains ambiguous. V lost 3 bases to trimming and J lost 2 bases, with 8 bases between them. Germline V gene lookup returns CDR1 SGHRS and CDR2 YFSETQ. This CDR3 is 13 amino acids long. In DNA, the CDR3 is TGCGCCAGCAGCTCCGCAGTTCAAGAGACCCAGTACTTC. Translated, it gives CASSSAVQETQYF.

This clonotype appeared a few times. This chain uses TRBV12-5 with TRBJ2-5; D not resolved. CDR3 length equals 13 residues. Germline V CDR1 and CDR2: LGHNT, FRNRAP. Trimming removed 2 bases at V and 5 bases at J, with 9 bases between. The CDR3 DNA follows: TGTGCTAGTGGTTTGAGGCTTCAGGAGACCCAGTACTTC. Amino acid sequence: CASGLRLQETQYF.

This clonotype has more than one count but fewer than ten. V is TRBV7-8 and J is TRBJ2-1; 9 nucleotides line up with TRBD2. The germline V gene has CDR1 SGHVS and CDR2 FQNEAQ. The CDR3 covers 12 residues. V dropped 5 bases and J dropped 15; count of bases not matched to a gene: 8. CDR3 amino acids: CASSPGLARPFF. The CDR3 nucleotides read TGTGCCAGCAGCCCCGGACTAGCGCGGCCGTTCTTC.

This clonotype was seen many times. The CDR3 coding sequence is TGTGCCAGCAGTTTCGCAGGGCTGAACACTGAAGCTTTCTTT. Protein sequence: CASSFAGLNTEAFF. The V and J genes are TRBV12-3 or TRBV12-4 and TRBJ1-1; possibly TRBD1 for D (5 bases). The CDR3 loop spans 14 amino acids. The ends were cut back, 3 bases at V and 0 bases at J, with 8 bases in the middle.

This clonotype has ten or more counts. The rearrangement uses TRBV12-3 or TRBV12-4 and TRBJ1-5; the D gene is possibly TRBD1 (6 bases). Trimming stripped 0 bases from V and 9 bases from J, with 12 bases between. The CDR3 sequence is 14 residues long. The CDR3 sequence is CASSLAQQGRPQHF. The DNA for the CDR3 is TGTGCCAGCAGTTTAGCCCAACAGGGCAGGCCCCAGCATTTT.

This clonotype was detected ten times or more. CDR3 sequence (DNA): TGTGCCAGCAGCACGAGGGAGATGGGATCCTACAATGAGCAGTTCTTC. It codes for CASSTREMGSYNEQFF. The chain has TRBV11-3 and TRBJ2-1, with D perhaps TRBD2 (5 bases). V was cut by 5 bases and J by 1 base, with 15 bases left in between. The CDR3 length is 16 residues. Germline CDR1 and CDR2: SGHNT and YENEEA.

The V gene is TRBV12-3 or TRBV12-4, the J gene TRBJ1-1; D is ambiguous. The ends were cut back, 5 bases at V and 10 bases at J, with 14 bases in the middle. This CDR3 has 12 residues. The CDR3 DNA sequence: TGTGCCAGCAGTCAGACTGGGCACTCAGCTTTCTTT. This sequence encodes CASSQTGHSAFF.

This clonotype was seen ten or more times. The V gene is TRBV11-2, the J gene TRBJ1-6; D is unclear. The V gene's germline CDR1 is SGHAT and CDR2 FQNNGV. V was trimmed by 1 base and J by 7 bases, leaving 8 bases between them. There are 14 residues in the CDR3. CDR3 sequence reads: CASSLVAENSPLHF. The DNA for the CDR3 is TGTGCCAGCAGCTTAGTTGCAGAGAATTCACCCCTCCACTTT.

This clonotype was counted ten times or more. The genes are TRBV28 and TRBJ1-2, with 9 nucleotides matching TRBD1. CDR1 and CDR2 (germline): MDHEN, SYDVKM. Losses at the gene ends were 4 bases for V and 4 bases for J; bases not matched to a gene: 13. The length of the CDR3 is 17 residues. CDR3 DNA sequence: TGTGCCAGCAGTTCACCGGGACAGGGAGGGTCCAGCTATGGCTACACCTTC. Its protein product is CASSSPGQGGSSYGYTF.

This clonotype was detected ten times or more. The chain is built from TRBV10-2 and TRBJ2-5; D not resolved. V lost 2 bases, J lost 5 bases, and 9 bases lay in between. From germline, CDR1 is WSHSY and CDR2 SAAADI. The CDR3 consists of 13 residues. The CDR3 nucleotides are TGCGCCAGCAGTGAGGTTTACTCGGAGACCCAGTACTTC. Translation: CASSEVYSETQYF.

The V call is TRBV27, the J call TRBJ2-7, with D perhaps TRBD1 (6 bases). The V end lost 6 bases, the J end lost 2 bases, and 8 bases lay between the germline ends. Germline CDR1 and CDR2: MNHEY and SMNVEV (reference sequence). This CDR3 comprises 12 residues. The CDR3 protein is CASRQGAYEQYF. CDR3 in DNA: TGTGCCAGCAGACAGGGAGCCTACGAGCAGTACTTC.

The chain has TRBV20-1 and TRBJ2-7, with a tentative D call TRBD2 (7 bases). Trimming stripped 0 bases from V and 5 bases from J, with 11 bases between. CDR3 length equals 13 residues. Germline CDR1 DFQATT, CDR2 SNEGSKA (reference sequence). The chain's CDR3 is CSARDLRGHEQYF. CDR3 nucleotides: TGCAGTGCTAGAGATCTGCGGGGGCACGAGCAGTACTTC.

This clonotype was seen at least ten times. The J gene is TRBJ2-7, the V gene TRBV6-2 or TRBV6-3, with D perhaps matching TRBD2 (5 bases). Looked up from germline, CDR1 is MNHEY and CDR2 is SVGEGT. This CDR3 region has 15 residues. Trimming cost V 0 bases and J 0 bases, with 9 bases left between them. The CDR3 spells CASSYSDLSSYEQYF. Here the CDR3 DNA reads TGTGCCAGCAGTTACTCGGACTTAAGCTCCTACGAGCAGTACTTC.

A few counts support this clonotype. The chain joins TRBV28 to TRBJ2-1, with 10 bases identical to TRBD2. The J segment lost 0 bases and the V segment lost 9 bases, leaving 8 bases of the junction unmatched. The CDR3 runs to 16 residues. Germline assignment: CDR1 MDHEN and CDR2 SYDVKM. For the CDR3, the DNA is TGTGCCAGTACACAAGCGGGAGGGAGCTCCTACAATGAGCAGTTCTTC. The encoded protein is CASTQAGGSSYNEQFF.

This clonotype was observed at least ten times. This chain uses TRBV7-6 with TRBJ1-4; no definite D call. Germline CDR1 reads SGHVS; CDR2 reads FNYEAQ. The CDR3 is 15 residues long. V was clipped by 1 base and J by 8 bases, with 14 bases between them. CDR3 nucleotide sequence: TGTGCCAGCAGCTTAGTGGTCTCTAAGTCGGAAAAACTGTTTTTT. This translates into CASSLVVSKSEKLFF.